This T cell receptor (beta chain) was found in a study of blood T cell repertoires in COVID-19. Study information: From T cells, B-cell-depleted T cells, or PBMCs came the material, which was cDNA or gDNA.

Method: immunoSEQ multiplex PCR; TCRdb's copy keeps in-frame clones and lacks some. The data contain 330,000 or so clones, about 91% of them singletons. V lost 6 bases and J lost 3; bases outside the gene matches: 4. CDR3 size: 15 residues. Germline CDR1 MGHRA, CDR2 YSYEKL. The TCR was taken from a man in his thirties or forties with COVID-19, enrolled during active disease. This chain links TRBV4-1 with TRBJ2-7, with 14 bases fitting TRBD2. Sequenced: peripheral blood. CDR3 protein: CASSPGLAGVYEQYF. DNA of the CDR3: TGCGCCAGCAGTCCGGGACTAGCGGGGGTCTACGAGCAGTACTTC.